These T cell receptor beta chains were read from a single sample in a study of blood T cells in healthy people across ages. Each CDR3 protein is one row after TCRdb ran MiXCR on the 5' RACE reads. The sample yields around 1.7 million distinct CDR3 sequences, approximately 28% seen once. Source material: blood. Receptors originate from a woman aged 25 to 39 in good health. CDR3s include the opening cysteine and the closing phenylalanine or tryptophan. The D gene is left open where the match is weak. Part of the rows lack a size; the others show once, few, many or a class for expanded clones.

>NA|many|TRBJ2-7|TRBV29-1
CSVKAGSSYEQYF
TGCAGCGTTAAAGCGGGTAGCTCCTACGAGCAGTACTTC
>TRBD2|NA|TRBJ2-3|TRBV7-8
CASSLAYGTSGRADTQYF
TGTGCCAGCAGCTTAGCGTACGGGACTAGCGGGAGGGCAGATACGCAGTATTTT
>NA|NA|TRBJ1-4|TRBV20-1
CSARQGREKLFF
TGCAGTGCTAGACAGGGAAGGGAAAAACTGTTTTTT
>NA|many|TRBJ2-5|TRBV12-3/TRBV12-4
CASSSAGSETQYF
TGTGCCAGCAGTTCCGCGGGGTCGGAGACCCAGTACTTC
>NA|NA|TRBJ2-3|TRBV7-9
CASSTTGVVGLYTQYF
TGTGCCAGCAGCACGACTGGAGTTGTGGGTCTCTATACGCAGTATTTT
>NA|NA|TRBJ2-1|TRBV7-3
CASSSSSGYNEQFF
TGTGCCAGCAGCTCCTCCTCGGGCTACAATGAGCAGTTCTTC
>NA|few|TRBJ1-1|TRBV5-1
CASSLAGGLDTEAFF
TGCGCCAGCAGCTTGGCGGGAGGGTTGGACACTGAAGCTTTCTTT
>NA|NA|TRBJ1-1|TRBV12-3/TRBV12-4
CASSFPENEAFF
TGTGCCAGCAGTTTCCCGGAGAATGAAGCTTTCTTT
>NA|NA|TRBJ2-1|TRBV2
CASSELQGYNEQFF
TGTGCCAGCAGTGAATTGCAGGGGTACAATGAGCAGTTCTTC
>NA|NA|TRBJ1-1|TRBV7-9
CASSLLRGRSKAFF
TGTGCCAGCAGCTTATTGCGGGGCCGCTCGAAAGCTTTCTTT
>NA|NA|TRBJ1-2|TRBV28
CATSSGNNYGYTF
TGTGCCACCTCAAGTGGGAATAACTATGGCTACACCTTC
>NA|few|TRBJ2-7|TRBV20-1
CSARVGNYEQYF
TGCAGTGCTAGAGTGGGGAACTACGAGCAGTACTTC
>TRBD2|NA|TRBJ2-1|TRBV7-2
CASSLTRLAVINEQFF
TGTGCCAGCAGCTTAACCCGGCTAGCGGTCATAAATGAGCAGTTCTTC
>NA|NA|TRBJ2-5|TRBV9
CVSSVGQGAREQYF
TGTGTCAGCAGCGTAGGGCAGGGGGCGCGGGAGCAGTACTTC
>NA|once|TRBJ2-1|TRBV20-1
CSARDTWNEQFF
TGCAGTGCTAGAGATACATGGAATGAGCAGTTCTTC
>TRBD1|NA|TRBJ1-2|TRBV28
CASRSGQGDDGYTF
TGTGCCAGCAGATCGGGACAGGGGGACGATGGCTACACCTTC
>NA|NA|TRBJ2-1|TRBV3-1
CASSQDLGASVGYEQFF
TGTGCCAGCAGCCAAGATTTAGGGGCGTCGGTCGGATATGAGCAGTTCTTC
>NA|few|TRBJ2-1|TRBV6-2/TRBV6-3
CASSYPGDRGTEREGLSSYNEQFF
TGTGCCAGCAGTTACCCAGGGGACAGGGGGACGGAGCGGGAGGGCCTCAGCTCCTACAATGAGCAGTTCTTC
>NA|NA|TRBJ1-2|TRBV19
CASSIPGDGYTF
TGTGCCAGTAGTATACCGGGGGATGGCTACACCTTC
>NA|NA|TRBJ2-3|TRBV5-1
CASSPRDPTDTQYF
TGCGCCAGCAGCCCCCGGGACCCCACGGATACGCAGTATTTT
>TRBD2|NA|TRBJ2-6|TRBV7-3
CTSSRTSSSSGANALTF
TGTACCAGCAGCAGGACTAGCAGTAGCTCTGGGGCCAACGCCCTGACTTTC
>NA|many|TRBJ2-5|TRBV13
CASSSLGSKETQYF
TGTGCCAGCAGCTCCCTCGGGTCAAAAGAGACCCAGTACTTC
>NA|many|TRBJ2-1|TRBV5-1
CASSLGGSADEQFF
TGCGCCAGCAGCTTGGGGGGGAGTGCGGATGAGCAGTTCTTC
>TRBD1|NA|TRBJ2-1|TRBV12-3/TRBV12-4
CASSLAPGDRGISYNEQFF
TGTGCCAGCAGTTTAGCGCCGGGGGACAGGGGGATATCCTACAATGAGCAGTTCTTC
>NA|NA|TRBJ2-7|TRBV25-1
CASSGSAAEQYF
TGTGCCAGCAGTGGATCCGCCGCCGAGCAGTACTTC
>NA|NA|TRBJ2-3|TRBV28
CASTVGRTDTQYF
TGTGCCAGCACCGTTGGCCGCACAGATACGCAGTATTTT
>NA|few|TRBJ2-7|TRBV12-3/TRBV12-4
CASSFSWNEQYF
TGTGCCAGCAGTTTCAGCTGGAACGAGCAGTACTTC
>NA|NA|TRBJ2-1|TRBV10-3
CAISETSWPYNEQFF
TGTGCCATCAGTGAGACTAGTTGGCCCTACAATGAGCAGTTCTTC
>TRBD2|few|TRBJ2-7|TRBV7-2
CASRDWTSGSYEQYF
TGTGCCAGCAGGGATTGGACTAGCGGCTCCTACGAGCAGTACTTC